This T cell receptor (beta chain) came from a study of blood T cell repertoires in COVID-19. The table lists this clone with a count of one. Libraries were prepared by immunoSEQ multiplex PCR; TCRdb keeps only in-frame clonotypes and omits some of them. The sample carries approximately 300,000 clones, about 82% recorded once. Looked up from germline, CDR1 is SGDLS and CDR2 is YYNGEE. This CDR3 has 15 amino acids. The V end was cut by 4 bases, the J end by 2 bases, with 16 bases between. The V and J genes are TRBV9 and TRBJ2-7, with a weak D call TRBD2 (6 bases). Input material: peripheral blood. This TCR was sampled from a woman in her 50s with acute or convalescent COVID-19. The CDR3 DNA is TGTGCCAGCAGCCGCCGGGACTCCCTGCCCTACGAGCAGTACTTC. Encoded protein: CASSRRDSLPYEQYF.